These T cell receptor beta chains were read from a single sample in a study of radiation and T cells in renal cell carcinoma. Clones were sequenced by immunoSEQ multiplex PCR, and TCRdb holds only the in-frame ones, with some missing. The data show roughly 100,000 clones, 82% seen once. Specimen: blood, collected from a patient whose treatment included radiotherapy and nephrectomy. The receptor set was obtained from a man aged 55 to 69 with renal cell carcinoma. CDR3s include the opening cysteine and the closing phenylalanine or tryptophan. A D gene is named only where the DNA matches it firmly. Only some rows state a clone size, as once, few, many or a class for expanded clones.

v_gene: TRBV7-2; j_gene: TRBJ2-3; d_gene: .; len: 14; abundance: .; CDR3nt: TGTGCCAGCAGAGGGGGCGGGAGGACAGATACGCAGTATTTT; CDR3aa: CASRGGGRTDTQYF
v_gene: TRBV7-3; j_gene: TRBJ2-5; d_gene: TRBD2; len: 13; abundance: .; CDR3nt: TGTGCCAGCAGCTTAAGGGAGGGGGAGACCCAGTACTTC; CDR3aa: CASSLREGETQYF
v_gene: TRBV21-1; j_gene: TRBJ2-2; d_gene: .; len: 15; abundance: few; CDR3nt: TGTGCCAAAACACCGGGACTAGCGAACACCGGGGAGCTGTTTTTT; CDR3aa: CAKTPGLANTGELFF
v_gene: TRBV7-3; j_gene: TRBJ2-7; d_gene: .; len: 15; abundance: .; CDR3nt: TGTGCCAGCAGCCCCCAACCAGGGGCCACAGCTGGGCAGTACTTC; CDR3aa: CASSPQPGATAGQYF
v_gene: TRBV28; j_gene: TRBJ2-1; d_gene: TRBD2; len: 12; abundance: .; CDR3nt: TGTGCCGGTCGGGGGAGGGGTAATGAGCAGTTCTTC; CDR3aa: CAGRGRGNEQFF
v_gene: TRBV14; j_gene: TRBJ2-5; d_gene: .; len: 12; abundance: .; CDR3nt: TGTGCCAGCAGCCAGGGAGGAATGACCCAGTACTTC; CDR3aa: CASSQGGMTQYF
v_gene: TRBV19; j_gene: TRBJ2-3; d_gene: TRBD2; len: 16; abundance: once; CDR3nt: TGTGCCAGTAGCCCACTGACTAGCGGGAGTGCAGATACGCAGTATTTT; CDR3aa: CASSPLTSGSADTQYF
v_gene: TRBV29-1; j_gene: TRBJ2-7; d_gene: TRBD2; len: 15; abundance: .; CDR3nt: TGCAGCGTTGAAGGCCTTAGCGGGAGCCTAAGCCAGCAGTACTTC; CDR3aa: CSVEGLSGSLSQQYF
v_gene: TRBV15; j_gene: TRBJ2-3; d_gene: TRBD2; len: 17; abundance: .; CDR3nt: TGTGCCACCAGCAGAGACGGTACTAGCGGGAGGGCAGATACGCAGTATTTT; CDR3aa: CATSRDGTSGRADTQYF
v_gene: TRBV2; j_gene: TRBJ2-7; d_gene: .; len: 17; abundance: .; CDR3nt: TGTGCCAGCAGTGAGATGGAGGGGGGCCCCCTGATAGGCGAGCAGTACTTC; CDR3aa: CASSEMEGGPLIGEQYF
v_gene: TRBV7-2; j_gene: TRBJ2-5; d_gene: .; len: 16; abundance: .; CDR3nt: TGTGCCAGCAGCTTAAGCCGGGGGAGTGTGGCAGAGACCCAGTACTTC; CDR3aa: CASSLSRGSVAETQYF
v_gene: TRBV12-5; j_gene: TRBJ2-7; d_gene: TRBD2; len: 19; abundance: .; CDR3nt: TGTGCTAGTGGTTTGGTACCTGCGGGAGGGCCCTCGACTACCTACGAGCAGTACTTC; CDR3aa: CASGLVPAGGPSTTYEQYF
v_gene: TRBV7-2; j_gene: TRBJ1-5; d_gene: TRBD1; len: 14; abundance: .; CDR3nt: TGTGCCAGCAGCTTCGGGACAGGAAATCAGCCCCAGCATTTT; CDR3aa: CASSFGTGNQPQHF
v_gene: TRBV4-1; j_gene: TRBJ2-7; d_gene: .; len: 16; abundance: .; CDR3nt: TGCGCCAGCAGCCAAATATTCGAGGTAACCTCCGGAGAGCAGTACTTC; CDR3aa: CASSQIFEVTSGEQYF
v_gene: TRBV19; j_gene: TRBJ2-1; d_gene: .; len: 15; abundance: .; CDR3nt: TGTGCCAGTAGCCACGCACAGGGCCCTCCCAATGAGCAGTTCTTC; CDR3aa: CASSHAQGPPNEQFF
v_gene: TRBV19; j_gene: TRBJ2-7; d_gene: TRBD2; len: 15; abundance: .; CDR3nt: TGTGCCAGTAGTGTAACTAGCGGGACCCCCTACGAGCAGTACTTC; CDR3aa: CASSVTSGTPYEQYF
v_gene: TRBV27; j_gene: TRBJ1-2; d_gene: TRBD1; len: 15; abundance: .; CDR3nt: TGTGCCAGCAGACAAGAGACAGGGGGCGCGAGAGGCTACACCTTC; CDR3aa: CASRQETGGARGYTF
v_gene: TRBV5-1; j_gene: TRBJ2-1; d_gene: TRBD1; len: 13; abundance: .; CDR3nt: TGCGCCAGCAGGGGGACAGGACTCAATGAGCAGTTCTTC; CDR3aa: CASRGTGLNEQFF
v_gene: TRBV28; j_gene: TRBJ1-5; d_gene: .; len: 14; abundance: .; CDR3nt: TGTGCCAGCAGCCTTTCAGGGTTCAATCAGCCCCAGCATTTT; CDR3aa: CASSLSGFNQPQHF
v_gene: TRBV6-5; j_gene: TRBJ1-1; d_gene: .; len: 15; abundance: .; CDR3nt: TGTGCCAGCAGTCCCTCGGGAGGGTCGAACACTGAAGCTTTCTTT; CDR3aa: CASSPSGGSNTEAFF
v_gene: TRBV10-1; j_gene: TRBJ2-2; d_gene: .; len: 14; abundance: .; CDR3nt: TGCGCCAGCAGCGGGGGTGGGAACACCGGGGAGCTGTTTTTT; CDR3aa: CASSGGGNTGELFF
v_gene: TRBV19; j_gene: TRBJ2-2; d_gene: TRBD2; len: 17; abundance: once; CDR3nt: TGTGCCAGTAGTATTTCGAGCGGGAGGGCCATTACCGGGGAGCTGTTTTTT; CDR3aa: CASSISSGRAITGELFF
v_gene: TRBV2; j_gene: TRBJ2-5; d_gene: .; len: 13; abundance: once; CDR3nt: TGTGCCAGCAGCCCGGGTCCTCGAGAGACCCAGTACTTC; CDR3aa: CASSPGPRETQYF
v_gene: TRBV10-3; j_gene: TRBJ1-4; d_gene: .; len: 13; abundance: .; CDR3nt: TGTGCCATCAGGGCAGGGGATGGGGAAAAACTGTTTTTT; CDR3aa: CAIRAGDGEKLFF
v_gene: TRBV27; j_gene: TRBJ2-1; d_gene: TRBD2; len: 14; abundance: .; CDR3nt: TGTGCCAGCGCGGGACTAGCGGTATACAATGAGCAGTTCTTC; CDR3aa: CASAGLAVYNEQFF
v_gene: TRBV6-1; j_gene: TRBJ2-1; d_gene: .; len: 9; abundance: .; CDR3nt: TGTGCCATCCACAATGAGCAGTTCTTC; CDR3aa: CAIHNEQFF
v_gene: TRBV19; j_gene: TRBJ2-7; d_gene: TRBD1; len: 13; abundance: .; CDR3nt: TGTGCCACCAAGGCAGGGGGCACCTACGAGCAGTACTTC; CDR3aa: CATKAGGTYEQYF
v_gene: TRBV27; j_gene: TRBJ2-7; d_gene: .; len: 11; abundance: .; CDR3nt: TGTGCCAGCAGTTTTTCTTACGAGCAGTACTTC; CDR3aa: CASSFSYEQYF
v_gene: TRBV7-9; j_gene: TRBJ2-7; d_gene: TRBD2; len: 14; abundance: .; CDR3nt: TGTGCCAGCAGCTACAGCGGGAGAGACTACACGCAGTACTTC; CDR3aa: CASSYSGRDYTQYF
v_gene: TRBV5-6; j_gene: TRBJ2-3; d_gene: .; len: 13; abundance: .; CDR3nt: TGTGCCAGCACCTCCGTTGGGACAGATACGCAGTATTTT; CDR3aa: CASTSVGTDTQYF
v_gene: TRBV7-2; j_gene: TRBJ2-7; d_gene: .; len: 17; abundance: .; CDR3nt: TGTGCCAGCAGCCCAAACGCTGCAGGAGCCGGGGTGGGGGAGCAGTACTTC; CDR3aa: CASSPNAAGAGVGEQYF
v_gene: TRBV27; j_gene: TRBJ2-7; d_gene: TRBD2; len: 18; abundance: .; CDR3nt: TGTGCCAGCAGTACGGGACTAGCGGGAGGGCCACTTTTCTACGAGCAGTACTTC; CDR3aa: CASSTGLAGGPLFYEQYF
v_gene: TRBV25-1; j_gene: TRBJ1-1; d_gene: .; len: 13; abundance: .; CDR3nt: TGTGCCAGCACGAACGGGTTGAACACTGAAGCTTTCTTT; CDR3aa: CASTNGLNTEAFF
v_gene: TRBV5-4; j_gene: TRBJ2-5; d_gene: .; len: 15; abundance: .; CDR3nt: TGTGCCAGCAGCTTTTTGGGTACGACCGAAGAGACCCAGTACTTC; CDR3aa: CASSFLGTTEETQYF
v_gene: TRBV7-9; j_gene: TRBJ2-1; d_gene: TRBD1; len: 15; abundance: .; CDR3nt: TGTGCCAGCAACGAAATCCGGGACAGAAGGGATGAGCAGTTCTTC; CDR3aa: CASNEIRDRRDEQFF
v_gene: TRBV27; j_gene: TRBJ2-3; d_gene: .; len: 16; abundance: .; CDR3nt: TGTGCCAGCAGCTCCGGGACTGAAGGGATCACAGATACGCAGTATTTT; CDR3aa: CASSSGTEGITDTQYF
v_gene: TRBV27; j_gene: TRBJ2-7; d_gene: .; len: 15; abundance: .; CDR3nt: TGTGCCAGCAGTTTAAGGGGGGTGGGAGCCTACGAGCAGTACTTC; CDR3aa: CASSLRGVGAYEQYF
v_gene: TRBV4-2; j_gene: TRBJ1-4; d_gene: .; len: 16; abundance: .; CDR3nt: TGTGCCAGCAGCCAAGATATGGGACGGTCTAATGAAAAACTGTTTTTT; CDR3aa: CASSQDMGRSNEKLFF
v_gene: TRBV27; j_gene: TRBJ2-7; d_gene: .; len: 13; abundance: .; CDR3nt: TGTGCCAGCAGCCTGGGGACTTCCTACGAGCAGTACTTC; CDR3aa: CASSLGTSYEQYF
v_gene: TRBV28; j_gene: TRBJ1-2; d_gene: .; len: 17; abundance: few; CDR3nt: TGTGCCAGCAGTTCGGGGGTGGCGCGGGCTCGGTTCTATGGCTACACCTTC; CDR3aa: CASSSGVARARFYGYTF
v_gene: TRBV2; j_gene: TRBJ2-3; d_gene: .; len: 13; abundance: once; CDR3nt: TGTGCCAGCCAACGGCTCCCCACAGATACGCAGTATTTT; CDR3aa: CASQRLPTDTQYF
v_gene: TRBV7-2; j_gene: TRBJ2-7; d_gene: .; len: 11; abundance: .; CDR3nt: TGTGCCAGCAGCTTAGTGACCGAGCAGTACTTC; CDR3aa: CASSLVTEQYF
v_gene: TRBV25-1; j_gene: TRBJ2-5; d_gene: TRBD1; len: 16; abundance: .; CDR3nt: TGTGCCAGTGAGACAGGGATCCGCAGTGGTAGAGAGACCCAGTACTTC; CDR3aa: CASETGIRSGRETQYF
v_gene: TRBV9; j_gene: TRBJ1-1; d_gene: TRBD1; len: 14; abundance: .; CDR3nt: TGTGCCAGCAGCACGACAGGGGGCGCCTCTGAAGCTTTCTTT; CDR3aa: CASSTTGGASEAFF
v_gene: TRBV5-4; j_gene: TRBJ2-7; d_gene: TRBD1; len: 15; abundance: .; CDR3nt: TGTGCCAGCAGCGTGGACCCCCTACAGGGGTACGAGCAGTACTTC; CDR3aa: CASSVDPLQGYEQYF
v_gene: TRBV5-1; j_gene: TRBJ2-3; d_gene: TRBD1; len: 14; abundance: .; CDR3nt: TGCGCCAGCAGCAACAGGGGTTTCACAGATACGCAGTATTTT; CDR3aa: CASSNRGFTDTQYF
v_gene: TRBV4-1; j_gene: TRBJ1-6; d_gene: .; len: 18; abundance: .; CDR3nt: TGCGCCAGCAGCCAATTCAGACCGATGAGCTCCTATAATTCACCCCTCCACTTT; CDR3aa: CASSQFRPMSSYNSPLHF
v_gene: TRBV2; j_gene: TRBJ2-2; d_gene: TRBD2; len: 20; abundance: .; CDR3nt: TGTGCCAGCAGACCGCTATTGGGGACTAGCGGACTTGGGAACACCGGGGAGCTGTTTTTT; CDR3aa: CASRPLLGTSGLGNTGELFF
v_gene: TRBV7-6; j_gene: TRBJ2-1; d_gene: TRBD2; len: 18; abundance: many; CDR3nt: TGTGCCAGCAGCTCCCTAACGACGGCTAGCGGGGTCTACAATGAGCAGTTCTTC; CDR3aa: CASSSLTTASGVYNEQFF
v_gene: TRBV28; j_gene: TRBJ1-5; d_gene: .; len: 14; abundance: .; CDR3nt: TGTGCCAGCAGTTTACGAGGGGAGCGTCAGCCCCAGCATTTT; CDR3aa: CASSLRGERQPQHF